This note documents a single T cell receptor (beta chain) sequence. This clonotype was counted many times. It has no known antigen specificity. Base qualities are not provided; no much larger clone lies one nucleotide away. The data were taken from a study of T cells in Graves' hyperthyroidism and ophthalmopathy (dated by TCRdb to between 2018 and 2021). With respect to the entire study: Peripheral blood was collected at initial diagnosis, before any treatment. To identify distinguishing TCR V-J signatures, a discovery cohort of 90 to 100 patients was used, comprising 43 with Graves' ophthalmopathy and approximately 58 with stable Graves' hyperthyroidism. Prospective prediction of ophthalmopathy was tested in an independent validation cohort of 18 to 20 hyperthyroidism patients and approximately 17 patients who later progressed to ophthalmopathy. The 90 to 100 discovery patients were randomly split 7:3 into training and test sets. In addition, the study compared T-cell repertoires in thyroid tissue and in blood from several Graves' hyperthyroidism patients. After sampling, hyperthyroidism patients received methimazole starting at 30 mg daily, and ophthalmopathy patients received high-dose intravenous methylprednisolone. The paper reports TCR Vbeta CDR3 sequencing of over 120 peripheral blood samples: some 41 ophthalmopathy, over 70 hyperthyroidism and 17 progressor patients. The investigation overall reported the following: Sample size was not statistically predetermined, and blinding of investigators to group allocation was not performed. In cross-validation, a model built on a 13 V-J signature told ophthalmopathy apart from stable hyperthyroidism with 85% to 90% sensitivity and around 83% specificity, and in testing the same model reached 80%/75%. In validation, the model predicted progression to ophthalmopathy with about 71% sensitivity and 72% to 75% specificity, a median of approximately 6.7 months before onset. Most expanded thyroid clonotypes (frequency above 0.001) were also detected in blood, suggesting blood repertoires may reflect thyroid immune responses.

The TCR beta CDR3 regions were amplified from the RNA transcripts. A first-round RT-PCR of the TCR CDR3 used the HTBI primer set with the Qiagen OneStep RT-PCR kit. Libraries were constructed in a second round of multiplex PCR, after which size selection and purification were performed. Libraries were sequenced paired-end with 100 bp reads on an Illumina HiSeq2000. The study's processing was this. SOAPnuke was used to process the raw data, removing reads that contained adapters or uncalled bases, had a mean Phred below 15, or lacked an exact match to the constant primer or identifier. High-quality paired reads were merged with COPE v1.2.5, and unique nucleotide sequences were defined as clonotypes. MiTCR v1.1 was used to align the clonotypes against IMGT TRBV, TRBD and TRBJ reference segments. Analysis was restricted to V-J combinations with a frequency above 0.0001, which covered just over 98% of repertoires. The TCS score was defined as the ratio of F50 (clonal expansion) to E x V (chaos), calculated using BLOSUM62-based TCRdist between CDR3 peptides within each V-J. Welch's t-statistics and random forest reduced around 550 V-J features to fewer than 15, which were used in a naive Bayes classifier (R e1071). In TCRdb, the public reads were trimmed at Q25 with fastp and aligned with MiXCR, with productive beta chains retained. Records with the same CDR3 protein are collapsed into one entry carrying the most frequent genes and DNA. The V and J calls and clone size come from TCRdb's table, not from the authors' own analysis. The sample table holds some 210,000 distinct CDR3 sequences, of which more than 15% were seen once. Roughly 50% of the sample is in the top ten clones.

Via the germline V gene, CDR1 is SNHLY and CDR2 FYNNEI. V trim: 3 bases; J trim: 5 bases; unmatched bases: 6. Including the terminal cysteine and phenylalanine, the CDR3 comprises 16 residues. CDR3 DNA only is kept here, 48 bases in frame from base 1. A patient counted as having stable Graves' hyperthyroidism if no progression to ophthalmopathy occurred over 18 months of follow-up. Hyperthyroidism patients were newly diagnosed, had a disease duration of under 2 months, and were aged 18 to 65 years. Exclusion was applied to patients with uncontrolled infections, other autoimmune diseases, pregnancy or lactation. Clinical symptoms, serum thyroxine and TRAb, thyroid ultrasound, and orbital computed tomography formed the basis for the diagnoses. PBMCs were separated from about 10 ml of fresh peripheral blood using Ficoll-Paque density gradient centrifugation. Total RNA was extracted with Trizol reagent, and quality was checked on an Agilent 2100 Bioanalyzer.

The receptor comes from a man in his fifties or sixties with Graves' hyperthyroidism. The chain was built from TRBV2 and TRBJ2-2, with TRBD2 matching 10 junction bases. Specimen: blood. The DNA sequence is given as TGTGCCAGCAGTGAGGATAGCGGGAGGACAACCGGGGAGCTGTTTTTT. This yields the protein CASSEDSGRTTGELFF.